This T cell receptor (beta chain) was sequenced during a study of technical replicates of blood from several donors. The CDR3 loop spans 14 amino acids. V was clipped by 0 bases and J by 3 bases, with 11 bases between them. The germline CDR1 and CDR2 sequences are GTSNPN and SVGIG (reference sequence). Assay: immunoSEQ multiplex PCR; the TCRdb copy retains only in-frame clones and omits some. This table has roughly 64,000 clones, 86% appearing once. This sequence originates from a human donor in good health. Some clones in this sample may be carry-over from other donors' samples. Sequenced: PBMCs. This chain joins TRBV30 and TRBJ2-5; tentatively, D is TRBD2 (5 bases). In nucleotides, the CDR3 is TGTGCCTGGAGTGTACGAGGGAGAGAAGAGACCCAGTACTTC. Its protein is CAWSVRGREETQYF. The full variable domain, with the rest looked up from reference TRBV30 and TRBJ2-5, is SQTIHQWPATLVQPVGSPLSLECTVEGTSNPNLYWYRQAAGRGLQLLFYSVGIGQISSEVPQNLSASRPQDRQFILSSKKLLLSDSGFYLCAWSVRGREETQYFGPGTRLLVL.